These 32 T cell receptor beta chains were sequenced from one sample in a study of beta chain features in type 1 diabetes. Findings of the study overall: TCRB CDR3s were moderately but significantly shorter in Type 1 diabetes patients in all four CD4+ subsets.

Their antigens are not known. The sequenced template was cDNA made from the entire isolated RNA. The data were produced by immunoSEQ multiplex PCR, yet TCRdb's version contains in-frame clones alone and is incomplete. The sample has a few hundred thousand clones; around 10% are singletons. The sequencing sample was made of central memory CD4+ T cells from blood. All receptors come from a man younger than 40 with type 1 diabetes.

This clone came up many times. The rearrangement links TRBV4-2 to TRBJ1-4; a possible D gene is TRBD1 (5 bases). Germline loops: CDR1 LGHNA, CDR2 YNFKEQ. The CDR3 contains 14 residues. Trimming removed 4 bases at V and 5 bases at J, with 11 bases between. CDR3 in amino acids: CASSPSGQNEKLFF. DNA for the CDR3: TGTGCCAGCAGCCCATCAGGGCAGAATGAAAAACTGTTTTTT.

The chain is built from TRBV19 and TRBJ2-7; D remains ambiguous. CDR1 and CDR2 (germline): LNHDA, SQIVND (reference sequence). This CDR3 comprises 15 residues. The germline V and J ends were trimmed by 4 bases and 3 bases, with 16 bases remaining between them. The CDR3 DNA is TGTGCCAGTAGTACCCCGGTAGGGTCCGACTACGAGCAGTACTTC. Protein product: CASSTPVGSDYEQYF.

J is TRBJ1-5 and V is TRBV4-2, with a weak D call TRBD1 (5 bases). The CDR3 spans 15 residues. The germline V gene encodes CDR1 LGHNA and CDR2 YNFKEQ. V was shortened by 6 bases and J by 3 bases, with 15 bases between the two germline ends. CDR3 region: CASRQSGTDNQPQHF. CDR3 nucleotides: TGTGCCAGCAGGCAAAGCGGGACGGACAATCAGCCCCAGCATTTT.

This clone was counted between two and nine times. V is TRBV6-1 and J is TRBJ1-2; the D is unclear. CDR3 length: 11 residues. Trimming took 7 bases from V and 6 from J, leaving 9 bases between them. Germline V gene lookup returns CDR1 MNHNS and CDR2 SASEGT. The CDR3 sequence is CASMNRDGYTF. Written as DNA, the CDR3 is TGTGCCAGCATGAATAGAGATGGCTACACCTTC.

The CDR3 DNA reads as TGTGCCAGCAGTCAGACAGGGGCTCGAGAGCAGTTCTTC. Protein product: CASSQTGAREQFF. This chain joins TRBV28 and TRBJ2-1, with 8 bases aligning to TRBD1. V shed 5 bases, J shed 10 bases, and the junction held 7 bases outside the gene matches. In germline, CDR1 is MDHEN, CDR2 SYDVKM. This CDR3 contains 13 residues. Together with reference TRBV28 and TRBJ2-1, the CDR3 gives the full variable domain: DVKVTQSSRYLVKRTGEKVFLECVQDMDHENMFWYRQDPGLGLRLIYFSYDVKMKEKGDIPEGYSVSREKKERFSLILESASTNQTSMYLCASSQTGAREQFFGPGTRLTVL.

V is TRBV20-1 and J is TRBJ1-1; D unclear. Trimming stripped 7 bases from V and 3 bases from J, with 9 bases between. The CDR3 length is 11 residues. The germline CDR1 and CDR2 sequences are DFQATT and SNEGSKA (reference sequence). The CDR3 is CSEAVDTEAFF. The CDR3, as DNA: TGCAGTGAGGCAGTGGACACTGAAGCTTTCTTT.

This clone turned up a few times. V and J are TRBV7-9 and TRBJ2-2; D may be TRBD1 (6 bases). The ends were cut back, 5 bases at V and 2 bases at J, with 15 bases in the middle. The CDR3 extends over 16 amino acids. Germline lookup yields CDR1 SEHNR and CDR2 FQNEAQ (reference sequence). CDR3 in amino acids: CASSRGEGVNTGELFF. CDR3 nucleotides: TGTGCCAGCAGCCGAGGAGAGGGGGTAAACACCGGGGAGCTGTTTTTT.

This clone was counted at least ten times. V gene TRBV23-1 combines with J gene TRBJ1-5; D may be TRBD1 (5 bases). TRBV23-1 falls under the ORF class, with uncertain function. Trimming pared 5 bases from V and 13 bases from J, leaving 12 bases between. The CDR3 is 11 residues long. CDR3 protein: CASSYRTPQHF. The CDR3 DNA is TGCGCCAGCAGTTACCGGACACCGCAGCATTTT.

This clone came up a few times. The chain joins TRBV19 to TRBJ1-2; 7 nucleotides match TRBD1. Germline V CDR1 and CDR2: LNHDA, SQIVND (reference sequence). Germline trimming cut 7 bases from V and 3 bases from J; bases unmatched to any gene: 8. CDR3 size: 14 residues. CDR3 coding DNA: TGTGCCAGTACCAACGGCGGGACAGACTATGGCTACACCTTC. Encoded protein: CASTNGGTDYGYTF.

V gene TRBV28 combines with J gene TRBJ1-5; the match to TRBD1 covers 8 bases. Germline V gives CDR1 MDHEN, CDR2 SYDVKM. V lost 6 bases and J lost 2; bases outside the gene matches: 9. CDR3 length: 16 amino acids. CDR3 sequence: CASSFLQGGRNQPQHF. The CDR3 nucleotides are TGTGCCAGCAGCTTCCTACAGGGGGGTCGCAATCAGCCCCAGCATTTT.

This clone appeared a few times. The J gene is TRBJ2-2, the V gene TRBV6-5; TRBD2 aligns across 10 bases. V was pared by 2 bases and J by 6 bases, with 0 bases of the junction left unmatched. Looked up from germline, CDR1 is MNHEY and CDR2 is SVGAGI. The CDR3 has 14 residues. The CDR3 DNA sequence: TGTGCCAGCAGTTACGGGACTAGCGCCGGGGAGCTGTTTTTT. It codes for CASSYGTSAGELFF.

On this clone itself: It is likely a read error: a sequence one base away is far more abundant. This same CDR3 is encoded by further DNA sequences in the sample. The V gene is TRBV5-4, the J gene TRBJ2-2; D unresolved. The ends were cut back, 4 bases at V and 0 bases at J, with 7 bases in the middle. This CDR3 is 14 amino acids long. Germline lookup yields CDR1 SGHNT and CDR2 YYREEE (reference sequence). CDR3 amino acids: CASSAEANTGELFF. The DNA for the CDR3 is TGTGCCAGCAGCGCGGAAGCGAACACCGGGGAGCTGTTTTTT.

The rearrangement joins TRBV6-1 to TRBJ2-7; D remains unclear. V gave up 5 bases and J gave up 3 bases, with 11 bases separating them. Germline CDR1 reads MNHNS; CDR2 reads SASEGT. The CDR3 extends over 13 amino acids. The CDR3 nucleotides read TGTGCCAGCAGTTCCGACTCAATCTACGAGCAGTACTTC. Protein product: CASSSDSIYEQYF.

In this sample, this clone turned up many times. J is TRBJ2-3 and V is TRBV4-1; D gene unclear. The CDR3 is 13 amino acids. V lost 8 bases and J lost 3, with 12 bases in between. Germline V gene lookup returns CDR1 MGHRA and CDR2 YSYEKL. CDR3 sequence (DNA): TGCGCCAGCCGTGGCCCTACGACAGATACGCAGTATTTT. This encodes CASRGPTTDTQYF.

There are a few counts of this clone. The rearrangement links TRBV27 to TRBJ2-7, with 8 bases identical to TRBD1. The CDR3 sequence is 15 residues long. Per germline, CDR1 MNHEY and CDR2 SMNVEV (reference sequence). V lost 6 bases to trimming and J lost 0 bases; unmatched junction nucleotides: 7. The CDR3 loop is CASRGTGGFSYEQYF. The CDR3 nucleotides read TGTGCCAGCAGAGGAACAGGGGGTTTCTCCTACGAGCAGTACTTC.

The chain joins TRBV5-4 to TRBJ1-2; no definite D call. The CDR3 has 14 amino acids. V lost 5 bases, J lost 8 bases, and 19 bases lay in between. Germline-derived CDR1 and CDR2 are SGHNT and YYREEE (reference sequence). The chain's CDR3 is CASRRPDTVSGYTF. The CDR3 nucleotides read TGTGCCAGCAGGCGCCCTGACACAGTAAGCGGCTACACCTTC. Full variable domain (remainder filled in from reference TRBV5-4 and TRBJ1-2): ETGVTQSPTHLIKTRGQQVTLRCSSQSGHNTVSWYQQALGQGPQFIFQYYREEENGRGNFPPRFSGLQFPNYSSELNVNALELDDSALYLCASRRPDTVSGYTFGSGTRLTVV.

V gene TRBV16 combines with J gene TRBJ1-5; perhaps TRBD1 as D (5 bases). The CDR3 runs 15 residues. The germline V gene encodes CDR1 KGHSY and CDR2 FQNENV. The V end was cut by 3 bases, the J end by 11 bases, with 20 bases between. The CDR3, as DNA: TGTGCCAGCAGCCATCAAGGGGATCCCTCCGGGGCCCAGCATTTT. Its protein product is CASSHQGDPSGAQHF.

There are a few counts of this clone. The V call is TRBV15, the J call TRBJ2-5, with a weak D call TRBD1 (5 bases). Between the trimmed V and J ends, which lost 3 bases and 5 bases, there was a span of 13 bases. This CDR3 comprises 14 residues. Germline V gives CDR1 LNHNV, CDR2 YYDKDF (reference sequence). CDR3 in amino acids: CATSRTGAGETQYF. In DNA form, the CDR3 reads TGTGCCACCAGCAGGACCGGAGCAGGGGAGACCCAGTACTTC.

This chain links TRBV29-1 with TRBJ2-7; 7 nucleotides match TRBD1. Germline assignment: CDR1 SQVTM and CDR2 ANQGSEA. V shed 7 bases, J shed 2 bases, and the junction held 5 bases outside the gene matches. The CDR3 extends over 12 amino acids. Here the CDR3 DNA reads TGCAGCGCTGGACAGGTTACCTACGAGCAGTACTTC. This sequence encodes CSAGQVTYEQYF.

The table lists this clone with many counts. The rearrangement uses TRBV28 and TRBJ2-5, with 7 bases identical to TRBD1. Germline V gene data show CDR1 as MDHEN and CDR2 as SYDVKM. The CDR3 has 13 residues. J was trimmed by 5 bases and V by 6 bases; bases with no gene match: 6. The DNA of the CDR3 is TGTGCCAGCAGCCGACAGGGCACGGAGACCCAGTACTTC. Amino acid sequence: CASSRQGTETQYF.

In its sample, this clone was seen a few times. Other DNA sequences within the sample encode an identical CDR3. This chain links TRBV28 with TRBJ1-2; D uncertain. The V gene lost 6 bases and the J gene lost 3 bases, with 11 bases spanning the gap. Germline assignment: CDR1 MDHEN and CDR2 SYDVKM. The CDR3 sequence is 13 residues long. The CDR3: CASSLAGDYGYTF. The CDR3 bases are TGTGCCAGCAGCCTAGCCGGGGACTATGGCTACACCTTC.

The chain uses TRBV7-2 and TRBJ2-5; D is unresolved. The germline CDR1 and CDR2 sequences are SGHTA and FQGNSA. Trimming stripped 4 bases from V and 0 bases from J, with 15 bases between. The CDR3 is 16 amino acids. CDR3 amino acids: CASSSNVFMYQETQYF. The DNA of the CDR3 is TGTGCCAGCAGCTCGAACGTTTTTATGTACCAAGAGACCCAGTACTTC.

This chain uses TRBV6-5 with TRBJ1-3; weak D call: TRBD1 (5 bases). V shed 8 bases and J shed 0 bases, with 14 bases lying between them. This CDR3 comprises 15 residues. CDR1 and CDR2 from the germline V gene are MNHEY and SVGAGI. CDR3 protein: CASSSRGVSGNTIYF. The CDR3 nucleotides read TGTGCCAGCTCATCCCGGGGGGTCTCTGGAAACACCATATATTTT.

The gene calls are TRBV7-2 and TRBJ1-1; D remains unclear. CDR1 is SGHTA and CDR2 is FQGNSA in the germline V gene. The V and J ends lost 2 bases and 3 bases respectively, with 10 bases between them. The CDR3 spans 14 residues. Written as DNA, the CDR3 is TGTGCCAGCAGCTTAAGGGTCAGAGACACTGAAGCTTTCTTT. It codes for CASSLRVRDTEAFF.

V usage is TRBV7-2 and J usage is TRBJ2-7; D ambiguous. The CDR3 runs 16 residues. The germline V gene encodes CDR1 SGHTA and CDR2 FQGNSA. V lost 5 bases and J lost 0, with 17 bases in between. CDR3 DNA sequence: TGTGCCAGCAGCGCACCCCCTGTGGAGAGCTCCTACGAGCAGTACTTC. This translates into CASSAPPVESSYEQYF.

This clone turned up a few times. V usage is TRBV11-2 and J usage is TRBJ2-3, with a possible D match to TRBD2 (5 bases). CDR1 and CDR2 (germline): SGHAT, FQNNGV. The CDR3 is 18 amino acids. V shed 1 base and J shed 0 bases, with 17 bases lying between them. The CDR3 DNA reads as TGTGCCAGCAGCTTAGGGACCAGGAGCGGTTTTAGCACAGATACGCAGTATTTT. Protein: CASSLGTRSGFSTDTQYF.

The chain links TRBV6-5 to TRBJ2-3, with 8 bases that match TRBD2. CDR3 length equals 14 residues. With V trimmed by 5 bases and J by 6 bases, 7 bases remained unmatched. The germline V gene encodes CDR1 MNHEY and CDR2 SVGAGI. The CDR3 reads CASSNIAGRDTQYF. In DNA, the CDR3 is TGTGCCAGCAGTAACATAGCGGGACGGGATACGCAGTATTTT.

This clone showed up many times. The gene calls are TRBV7-9 and TRBJ2-5; TRBD2 matches 9 bases. Trimming cost V 1 base and J 4 bases; bases outside gene matches: 7. Looked up from germline, CDR1 is SEHNR and CDR2 is FQNEAQ (reference sequence). The CDR3 totals 16 residues. The CDR3 here is CASSLVRRREGETQYF. CDR3 nucleotides: TGTGCCAGCAGCTTAGTCCGCAGGCGGGAGGGAGAGACCCAGTACTTC.

This clone has a handful of counts. This chain joins TRBV7-8 and TRBJ2-2, with TRBD1 matching over 9 bases. Trimming took 6 bases from V and 2 from J; bases not matched to a gene: 4. The CDR3 has 15 amino acids. CDR1 and CDR2 from the germline V gene are SGHVS and FQNEAQ. CDR3 in DNA: TGTGCCAGCAGGCGGGACAGGGATAACACCGGGGAGCTGTTTTTT. This gives the protein CASRRDRDNTGELFF.

The V and J genes are TRBV4-1 and TRBJ2-3, with D hard to call. The V end lost 2 bases, the J end lost 0 bases, and 3 bases lay between the germline ends. Germline CDR1 reads MGHRA; CDR2 reads YSYEKL. The CDR3 loop spans 13 amino acids. CDR3 sequence reads: CASSQRSTDTQYF. The CDR3 DNA reads as TGCGCCAGCAGCCAACGTAGCACAGATACGCAGTATTTT.

The chain links TRBV28 to TRBJ2-5; D is perhaps TRBD2 (5 bases). This CDR3 has 13 residues. The V gene's germline CDR1 is MDHEN and CDR2 SYDVKM. V was trimmed by 4 bases and J by 5 bases, leaving 11 bases between them. The CDR3 sequence is CASSSGRGETQYF. The CDR3 nucleotides read TGTGCCAGCAGTTCGGGTCGCGGGGAGACCCAGTACTTC.

This clone has only a few counts. This sequence joins TRBV7-2 and TRBJ2-7, with TRBD1 matching over 10 bases. Germline loops: CDR1 SGHTA, CDR2 FQGNSA. This CDR3 is built from 18 residues. Trimming cost V 3 bases and J 0 bases; bases outside gene matches: 11. The CDR3 sequence is CASSFGDRGLLSSYEQYF. CDR3 DNA: TGTGCCAGCAGCTTTGGGGACAGGGGTCTACTGAGCTCCTACGAGCAGTACTTC.